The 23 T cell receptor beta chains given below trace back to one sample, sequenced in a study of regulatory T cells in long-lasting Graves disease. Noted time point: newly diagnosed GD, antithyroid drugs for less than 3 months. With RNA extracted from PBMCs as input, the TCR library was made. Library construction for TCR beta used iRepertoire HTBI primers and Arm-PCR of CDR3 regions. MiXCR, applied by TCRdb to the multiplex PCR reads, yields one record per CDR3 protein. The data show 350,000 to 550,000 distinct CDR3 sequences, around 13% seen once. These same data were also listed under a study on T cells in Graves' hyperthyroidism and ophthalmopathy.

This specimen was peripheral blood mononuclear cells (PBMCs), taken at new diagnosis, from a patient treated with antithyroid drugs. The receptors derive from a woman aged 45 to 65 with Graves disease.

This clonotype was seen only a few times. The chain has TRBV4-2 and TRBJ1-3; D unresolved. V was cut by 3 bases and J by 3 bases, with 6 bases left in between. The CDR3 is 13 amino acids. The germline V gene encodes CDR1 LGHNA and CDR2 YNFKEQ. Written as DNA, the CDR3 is TGTGCCAGCAGCCATCGATTTGGAAACACCATATATTTT. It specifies CASSHRFGNTIYF.

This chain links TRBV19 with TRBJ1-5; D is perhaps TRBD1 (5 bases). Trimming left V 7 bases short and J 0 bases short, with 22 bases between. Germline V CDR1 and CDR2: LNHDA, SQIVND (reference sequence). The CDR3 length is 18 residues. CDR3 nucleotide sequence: TGTGCCAGTACGTACGGCAGGGTGGGGACTTATAGCAATCAGCCCCAGCATTTT. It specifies CASTYGRVGTYSNQPQHF.

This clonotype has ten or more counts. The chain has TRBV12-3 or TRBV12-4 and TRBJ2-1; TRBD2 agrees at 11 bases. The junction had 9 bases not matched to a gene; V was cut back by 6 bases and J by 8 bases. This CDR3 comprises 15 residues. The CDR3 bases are TGTGCCAGCAGCATACTAGCGGGAGCGTCCCATGAGCAGTTCTTC. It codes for CASSILAGASHEQFF.

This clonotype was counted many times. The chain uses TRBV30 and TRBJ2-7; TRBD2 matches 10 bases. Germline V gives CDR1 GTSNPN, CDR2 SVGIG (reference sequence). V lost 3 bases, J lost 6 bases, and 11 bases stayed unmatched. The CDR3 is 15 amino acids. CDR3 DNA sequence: TGTGCCTGGAGGCAGCGGGAGGGCCTCAGAACCGAGCAGTACTTC. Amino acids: CAWRQREGLRTEQYF.

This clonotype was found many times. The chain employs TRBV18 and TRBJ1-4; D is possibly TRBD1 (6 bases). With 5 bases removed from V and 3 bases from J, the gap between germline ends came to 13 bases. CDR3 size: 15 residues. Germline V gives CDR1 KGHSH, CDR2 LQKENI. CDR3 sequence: CASSDRTDPNEKLFF. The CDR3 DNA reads TGTGCCAGCTCAGACCGGACAGACCCTAATGAAAAACTGTTTTTT.

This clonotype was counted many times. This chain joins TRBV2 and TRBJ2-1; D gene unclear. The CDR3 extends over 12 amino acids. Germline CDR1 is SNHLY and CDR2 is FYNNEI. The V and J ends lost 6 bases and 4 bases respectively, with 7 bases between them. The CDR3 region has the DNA TGTGCCAGCAGCGTTGGGTACAATGAGCAGTTCTTC. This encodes CASSVGYNEQFF.

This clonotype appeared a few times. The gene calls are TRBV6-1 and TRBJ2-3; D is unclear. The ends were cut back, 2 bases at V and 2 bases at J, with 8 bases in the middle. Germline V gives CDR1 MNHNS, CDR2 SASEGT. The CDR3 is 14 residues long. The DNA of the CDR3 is TGTGCCAGCAGTGAAATGGGCTACACAGATACGCAGTATTTT. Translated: CASSEMGYTDTQYF.

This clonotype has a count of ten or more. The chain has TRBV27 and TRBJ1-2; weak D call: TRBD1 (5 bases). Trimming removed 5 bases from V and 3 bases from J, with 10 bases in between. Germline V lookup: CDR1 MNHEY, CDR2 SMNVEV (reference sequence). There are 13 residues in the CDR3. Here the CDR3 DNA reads TGTGCCAGCAGTCCCGGGACCTACTATGGCTACACCTTC. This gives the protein CASSPGTYYGYTF.

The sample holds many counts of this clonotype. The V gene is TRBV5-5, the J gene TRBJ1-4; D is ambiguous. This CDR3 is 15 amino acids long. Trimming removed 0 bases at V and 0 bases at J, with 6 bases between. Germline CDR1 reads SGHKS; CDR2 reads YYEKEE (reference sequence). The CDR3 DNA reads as TGTGCCAGCAGCTTGGTGGCGGCAACTAATGAAAAACTGTTTTTT. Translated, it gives CASSLVAATNEKLFF.

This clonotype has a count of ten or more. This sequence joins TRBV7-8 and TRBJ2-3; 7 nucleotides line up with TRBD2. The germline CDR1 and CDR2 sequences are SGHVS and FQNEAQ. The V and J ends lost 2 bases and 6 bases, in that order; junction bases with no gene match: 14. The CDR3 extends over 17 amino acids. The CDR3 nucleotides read TGTGCCAGCAGCTTACTTAACGGGAGGAGCCCGGGCGATACGCAGTATTTT. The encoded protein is CASSLLNGRSPGDTQYF.

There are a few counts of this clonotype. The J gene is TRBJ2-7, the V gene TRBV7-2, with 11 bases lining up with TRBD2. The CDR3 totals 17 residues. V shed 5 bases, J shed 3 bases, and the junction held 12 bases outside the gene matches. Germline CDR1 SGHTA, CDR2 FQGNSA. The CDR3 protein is CASSPLIIAGGNYEQYF. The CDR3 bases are TGTGCCAGCAGCCCACTCATTATAGCGGGAGGGAACTACGAGCAGTACTTC.

For the CDR3, the DNA is TGTGCCAGCAGCCCGGCGGGGGGCCCTGGGGCCAACGTCCTGACTTTC. It yields the protein CASSPAGGPGANVLTF. The chain joins TRBV7-3 to TRBJ2-6; 8 positions agree with TRBD2. Germline V gene lookup returns CDR1 SGHTA and CDR2 FQGTGA. J lost 2 bases, V lost 5 bases, and 5 bases had no gene match. The CDR3 contains 16 residues.

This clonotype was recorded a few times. The CDR3 DNA follows: TGTGCCAGCAGCTTAGGGGGTGCGGCTAATGAAAAACTGTTTTTT. Its translation: CASSLGGAANEKLFF. This rearrangement joins TRBV7-2 to TRBJ1-4; D not resolved. CDR1 is SGHTA and CDR2 is FQGNSA in the germline V gene. Trimming took off 1 base at V and 3 bases at J, with 9 bases between the two ends. CDR3 length equals 15 residues.

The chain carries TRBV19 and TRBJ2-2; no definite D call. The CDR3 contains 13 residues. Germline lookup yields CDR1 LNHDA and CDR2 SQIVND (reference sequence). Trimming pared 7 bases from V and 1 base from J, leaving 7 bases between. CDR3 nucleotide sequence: TGTGCCAGTACCAGACAGAACACCGGGGAGCTGTTTTTT. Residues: CASTRQNTGELFF.

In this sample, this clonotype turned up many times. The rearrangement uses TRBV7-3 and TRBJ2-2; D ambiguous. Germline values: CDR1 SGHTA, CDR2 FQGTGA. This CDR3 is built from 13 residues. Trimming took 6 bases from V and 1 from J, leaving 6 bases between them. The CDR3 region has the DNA TGTGCCAGCAGTGACAAGAACACCGGGGAGCTGTTTTTT. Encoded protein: CASSDKNTGELFF.

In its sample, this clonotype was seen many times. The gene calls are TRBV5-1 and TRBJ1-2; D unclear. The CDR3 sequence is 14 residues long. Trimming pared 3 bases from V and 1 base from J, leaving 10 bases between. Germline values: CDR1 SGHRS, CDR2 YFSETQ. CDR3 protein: CASSSETNNYGYTF. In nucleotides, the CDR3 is TGCGCCAGCAGCTCAGAGACAAATAACTATGGCTACACCTTC.

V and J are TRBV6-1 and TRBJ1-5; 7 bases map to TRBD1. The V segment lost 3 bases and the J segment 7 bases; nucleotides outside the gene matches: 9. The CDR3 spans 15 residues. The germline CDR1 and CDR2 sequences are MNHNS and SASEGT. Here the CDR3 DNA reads TGTGCCAGCAGTGACAGCAGGGGGGTCGGACAGCCCCAGCATTTT. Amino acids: CASSDSRGVGQPQHF.

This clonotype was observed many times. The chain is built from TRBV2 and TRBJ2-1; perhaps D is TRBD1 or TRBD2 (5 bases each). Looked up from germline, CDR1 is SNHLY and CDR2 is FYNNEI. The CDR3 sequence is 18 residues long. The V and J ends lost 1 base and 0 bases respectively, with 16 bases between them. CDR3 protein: CASSEVIRDVFSYNEQFF. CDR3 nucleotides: TGTGCCAGCAGTGAAGTAATCCGGGACGTCTTCTCCTACAATGAGCAGTTCTTC.

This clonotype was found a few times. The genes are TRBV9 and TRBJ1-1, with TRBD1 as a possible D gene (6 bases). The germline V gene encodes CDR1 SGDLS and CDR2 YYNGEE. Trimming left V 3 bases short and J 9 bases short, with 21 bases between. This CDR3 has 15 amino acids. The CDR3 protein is CASSDHGQPDGKAFF. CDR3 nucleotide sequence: TGTGCCAGCAGCGATCACGGACAGCCGGACGGGAAAGCTTTCTTT.

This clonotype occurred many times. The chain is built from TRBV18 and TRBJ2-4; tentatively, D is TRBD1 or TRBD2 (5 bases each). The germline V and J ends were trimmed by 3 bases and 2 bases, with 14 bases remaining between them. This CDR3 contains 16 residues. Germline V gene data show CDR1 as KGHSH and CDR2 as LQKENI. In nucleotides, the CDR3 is TGTGCCAGCTCACCTGGGGACGGCAGGCCCAAAAACATTCAGTACTTC. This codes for CASSPGDGRPKNIQYF.

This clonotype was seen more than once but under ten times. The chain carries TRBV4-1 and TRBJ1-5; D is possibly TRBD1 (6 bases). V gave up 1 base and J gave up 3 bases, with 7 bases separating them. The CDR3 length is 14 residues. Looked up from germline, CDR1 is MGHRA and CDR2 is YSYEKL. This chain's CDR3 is CASSQGGLNQPQHF. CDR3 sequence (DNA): TGCGCCAGCAGCCAAGGGGGGCTCAATCAGCCCCAGCATTTT.

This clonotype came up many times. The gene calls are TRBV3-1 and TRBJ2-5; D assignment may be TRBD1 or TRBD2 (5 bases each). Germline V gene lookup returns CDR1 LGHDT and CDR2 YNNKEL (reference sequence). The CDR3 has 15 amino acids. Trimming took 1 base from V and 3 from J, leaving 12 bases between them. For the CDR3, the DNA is TGTGCCAGCAGCCAAGGAGGGAGAGGGGAAGAGACCCAGTACTTC. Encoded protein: CASSQGGRGEETQYF.

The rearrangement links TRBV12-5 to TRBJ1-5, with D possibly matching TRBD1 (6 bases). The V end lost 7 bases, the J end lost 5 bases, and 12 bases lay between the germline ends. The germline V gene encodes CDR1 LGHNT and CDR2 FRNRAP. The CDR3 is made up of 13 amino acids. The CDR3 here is CASANREDQPQHF. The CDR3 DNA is TGTGCTAGTGCCAACAGGGAAGATCAGCCCCAGCATTTT.